This T cell receptor (beta chain) appears in the sequencing data of a study of blood T cells in healthy people across ages. Study-level points and caveats: As age increased, TCR beta diversity per million T cells fell in a roughly linear fashion. Total diversity from one million sequenced T cells was likely underestimated.

Total RNA, at least 5.5 micrograms per sample, came from PBMCs. Primers used in a second PCR of roughly 6 to 11 cycles were a sample-barcoded 5' primer and a J-beta primer mix. MiXCR, applied by TCRdb to the 5' RACE reads, yields one record per CDR3 protein. The sample holds about 1 million distinct CDR3 sequences; more than 40% are singletons and the top ten take approximately 17%. Germline CDR1 MGHRA, CDR2 YSYEKL. The CDR3 length is 16 residues. For this clonotype: Antigen: not known.

The V call is TRBV4-1, the J call TRBJ2-4; 12 positions agree with TRBD2. The closer fit of TRBJ2-7 to the DNA end suggests the J call may be wrong. The sequenced material came from blood. The sequence came from a woman aged 60 to 75 in good health. Written as DNA, the CDR3 is TGCGCCAGCAGCCAACCAACTAGCGGGAGGTTCCACGAGCAGTACTTC. It yields the protein CASSQPTSGRFHEQYF.